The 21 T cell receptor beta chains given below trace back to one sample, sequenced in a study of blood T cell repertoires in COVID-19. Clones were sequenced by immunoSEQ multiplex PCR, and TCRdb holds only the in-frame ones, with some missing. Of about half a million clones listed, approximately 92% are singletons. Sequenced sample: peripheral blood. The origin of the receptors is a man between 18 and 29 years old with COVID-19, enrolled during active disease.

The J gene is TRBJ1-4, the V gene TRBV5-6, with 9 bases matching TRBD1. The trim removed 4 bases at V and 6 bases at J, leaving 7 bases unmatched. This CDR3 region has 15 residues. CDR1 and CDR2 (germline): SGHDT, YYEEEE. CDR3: CASSLQGAQDEKLFF. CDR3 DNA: TGTGCCAGCAGCCTACAGGGGGCGCAGGATGAAAAACTGTTTTTT.

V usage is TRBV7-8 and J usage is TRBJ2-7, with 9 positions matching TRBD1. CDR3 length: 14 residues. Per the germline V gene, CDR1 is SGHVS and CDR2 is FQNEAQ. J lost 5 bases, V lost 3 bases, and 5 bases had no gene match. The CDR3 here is CASSLRDREDEQYF. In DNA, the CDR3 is TGTGCCAGCAGCTTGAGGGACAGGGAAGACGAGCAGTACTTC. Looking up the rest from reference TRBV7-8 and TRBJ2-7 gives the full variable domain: GAGVSQSPRYKVAKRGQDVALRCDPISGHVSLFWYQQALGQGPEFLTYFQNEAQLDKSGLPSDRFFAERPEGSVSTLKIQRTQQEDSAVYLCASSLRDREDEQYFGPGTRLTVT.

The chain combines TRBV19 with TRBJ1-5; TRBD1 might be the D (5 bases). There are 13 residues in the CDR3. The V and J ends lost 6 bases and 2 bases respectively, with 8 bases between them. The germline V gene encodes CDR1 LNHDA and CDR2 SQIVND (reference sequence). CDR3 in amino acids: CASRGRGNQPQHF. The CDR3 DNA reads TGTGCCAGTAGGGGCAGGGGCAATCAGCCCCAGCATTTT. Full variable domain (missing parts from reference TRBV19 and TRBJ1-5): DGGITQSPKYLFRKEGQNVTLSCEQNLNHDAMYWYRQDPGQGLRLIYYSQIVNDFQKGDIAEGYSVSREKKESFPLTVTSAQKNPTAFYLCASRGRGNQPQHFGDGTRLSIL.

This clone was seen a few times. The CDR3 nucleotides read TGTGCCTGGACCGGGACAGGGGCGAACGGAAACACCATATATTTT. This encodes CAWTGTGANGNTIYF. The J gene is TRBJ1-3, the V gene TRBV30; 10 bases are shared with TRBD1. V was pared by 4 bases and J by 4 bases, with 7 bases of the junction left unmatched. Germline V gives CDR1 GTSNPN, CDR2 SVGIG (reference sequence). The CDR3 is 15 amino acids.

The CDR3 loop reads CASRPPGLTYNEQFF. The CDR3 DNA follows: TGTGCCAGTAGACCACCGGGACTAACCTACAATGAGCAGTTCTTC. The rearrangement links TRBV19 to TRBJ2-1, with 7 bases that match TRBD2. Germline assignment: CDR1 LNHDA and CDR2 SQIVND (reference sequence). J was trimmed by 2 bases and V by 6 bases; bases with no gene match: 7. CDR3 size: 15 residues.

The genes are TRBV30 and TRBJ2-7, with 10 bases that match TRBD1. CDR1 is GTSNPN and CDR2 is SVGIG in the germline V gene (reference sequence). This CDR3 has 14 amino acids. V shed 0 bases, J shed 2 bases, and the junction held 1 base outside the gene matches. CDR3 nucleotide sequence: TGTGCCTGGAGTGTGGGACAGGGGACCTACGAGCAGTACTTC. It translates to CAWSVGQGTYEQYF.

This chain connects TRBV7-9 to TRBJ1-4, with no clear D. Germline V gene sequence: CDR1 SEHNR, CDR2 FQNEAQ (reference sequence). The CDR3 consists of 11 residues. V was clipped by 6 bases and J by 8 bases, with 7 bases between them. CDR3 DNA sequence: TGTGCCAGCAGGGGCCCCGAAAAACTGTTTTTT. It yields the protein CASRGPEKLFF.

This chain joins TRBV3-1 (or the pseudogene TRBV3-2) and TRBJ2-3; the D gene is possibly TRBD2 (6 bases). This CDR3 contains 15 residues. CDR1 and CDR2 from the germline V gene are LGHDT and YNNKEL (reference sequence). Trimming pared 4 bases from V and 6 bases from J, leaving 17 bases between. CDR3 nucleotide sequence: TGTGCCAGCAGCCCCCTTAGCGGCTTCTTGGATACGCAGTATTTT. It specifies CASSPLSGFLDTQYF.

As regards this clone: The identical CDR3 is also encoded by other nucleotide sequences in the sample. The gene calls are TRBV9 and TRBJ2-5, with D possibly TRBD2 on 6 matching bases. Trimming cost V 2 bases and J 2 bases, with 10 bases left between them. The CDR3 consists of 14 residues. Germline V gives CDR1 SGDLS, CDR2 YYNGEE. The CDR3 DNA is TGTGCCAGCAGCGTTTATGGGGGGCAAGAGACCCAGTACTTC. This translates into CASSVYGGQETQYF.

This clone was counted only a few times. The chain's CDR3 is CASSEEVQGSTEAFF. CDR3 DNA: TGTGCCAGCAGTGAAGAGGTTCAGGGGTCCACTGAAGCTTTCTTT. The V gene is TRBV2, the J gene TRBJ1-1, with D possibly matching TRBD1 (6 bases). CDR1 is SNHLY, CDR2 FYNNEI, per germline. The CDR3 is 15 residues long. Trimming cost V 1 base and J 4 bases, with 13 bases left between them.

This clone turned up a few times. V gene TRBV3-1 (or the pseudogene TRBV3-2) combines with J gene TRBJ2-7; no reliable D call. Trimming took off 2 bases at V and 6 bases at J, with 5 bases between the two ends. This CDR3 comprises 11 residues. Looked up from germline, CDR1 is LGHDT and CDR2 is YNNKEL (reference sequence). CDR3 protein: CASSQSREQYF. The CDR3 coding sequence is TGTGCCAGCAGCCAATCGCGCGAGCAGTACTTC.

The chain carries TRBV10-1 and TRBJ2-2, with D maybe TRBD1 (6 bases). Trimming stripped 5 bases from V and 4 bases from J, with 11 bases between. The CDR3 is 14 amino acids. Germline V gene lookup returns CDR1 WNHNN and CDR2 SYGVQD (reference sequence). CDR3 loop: CASSPGQFTGELFF. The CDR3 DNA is TGCGCCAGCAGTCCAGGACAGTTCACCGGGGAGCTGTTTTTT.

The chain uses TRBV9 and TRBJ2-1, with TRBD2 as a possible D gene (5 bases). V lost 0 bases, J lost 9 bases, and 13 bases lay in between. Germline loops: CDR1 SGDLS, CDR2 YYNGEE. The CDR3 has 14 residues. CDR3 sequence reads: CASSVGEWPGEQFF. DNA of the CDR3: TGTGCCAGCAGCGTAGGGGAGTGGCCGGGTGAGCAGTTCTTC.

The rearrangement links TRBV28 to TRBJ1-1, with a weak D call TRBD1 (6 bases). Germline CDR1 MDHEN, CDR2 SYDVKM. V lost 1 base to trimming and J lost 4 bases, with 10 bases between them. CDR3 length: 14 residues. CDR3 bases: TGTGCCAGCAGTTTATTAGGGGGGGGCACTGAAGCTTTCTTT. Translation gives CASSLLGGGTEAFF.

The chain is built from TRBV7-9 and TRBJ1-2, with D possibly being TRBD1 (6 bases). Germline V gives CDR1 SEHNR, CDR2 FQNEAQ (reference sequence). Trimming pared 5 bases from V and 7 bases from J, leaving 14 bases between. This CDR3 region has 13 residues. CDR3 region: CASSQWDTGGYTF. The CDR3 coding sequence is TGTGCCAGCAGCCAATGGGACACCGGTGGCTACACCTTC.

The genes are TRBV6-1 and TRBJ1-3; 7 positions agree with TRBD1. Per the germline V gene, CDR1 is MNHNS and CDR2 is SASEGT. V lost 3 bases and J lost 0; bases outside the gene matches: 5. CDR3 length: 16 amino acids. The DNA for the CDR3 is TGTGCCAGCAGTGACCCCGGACAGGCCTCTGGAAACACCATATATTTT. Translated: CASSDPGQASGNTIYF.

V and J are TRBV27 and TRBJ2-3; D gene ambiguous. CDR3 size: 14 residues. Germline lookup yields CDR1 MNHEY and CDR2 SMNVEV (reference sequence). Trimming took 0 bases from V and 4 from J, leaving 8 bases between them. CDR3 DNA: TGTGCCAGCAGTTTATCGTTTATCCCAGATACGCAGTATTTT. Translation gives CASSLSFIPDTQYF.

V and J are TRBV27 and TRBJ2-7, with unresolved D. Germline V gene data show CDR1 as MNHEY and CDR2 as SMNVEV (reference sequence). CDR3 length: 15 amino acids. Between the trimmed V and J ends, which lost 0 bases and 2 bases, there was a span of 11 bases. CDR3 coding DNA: TGTGCCAGCAGTTTATCGGCGGTTAACCCCTACGAGCAGTACTTC. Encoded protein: CASSLSAVNPYEQYF.

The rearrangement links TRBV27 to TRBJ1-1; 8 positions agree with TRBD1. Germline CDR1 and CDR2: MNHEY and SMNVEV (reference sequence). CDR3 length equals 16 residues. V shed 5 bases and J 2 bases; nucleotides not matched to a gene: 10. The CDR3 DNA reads TGTGCCAGCAGTACCTTTTGGACAGGGAGCAACACTGAAGCTTTCTTT. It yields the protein CASSTFWTGSNTEAFF.

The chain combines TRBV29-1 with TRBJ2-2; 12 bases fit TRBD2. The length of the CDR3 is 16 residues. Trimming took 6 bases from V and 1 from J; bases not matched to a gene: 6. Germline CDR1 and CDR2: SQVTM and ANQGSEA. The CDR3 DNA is TGCAGCGTATCCGGGACTAGCGGGTGGAACACCGGGGAGCTGTTTTTT. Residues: CSVSGTSGWNTGELFF.

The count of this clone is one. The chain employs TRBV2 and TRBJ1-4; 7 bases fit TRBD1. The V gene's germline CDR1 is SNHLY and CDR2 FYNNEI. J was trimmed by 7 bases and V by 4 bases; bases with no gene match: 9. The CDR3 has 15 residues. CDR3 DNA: TGTGCCAGCAGTGTAGGGGGCCTAAGCGGTGAAAAACTGTTTTTT. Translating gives CASSVGGLSGEKLFF.